Presented here are 15 T cell receptor beta chains from one specimen sequenced in a study of T cells in Graves' hyperthyroidism and ophthalmopathy (dated by TCRdb to between 2019 and 2020). The library was made by multiplex PCR. The sequencing machine was an Illumina HiSeq 2000. TCR beta CDR3 regions were amplified from RNA transcripts. The TCR CDR3 was subjected to a first round of RT-PCR using the HTBI primer set and the Qiagen OneStep RT-PCR kit. TCRdb trimmed the raw reads at Q25, called clones with MiXCR and kept productive beta chains. Rows matching on CDR3 protein sequence are summarized as one entry with the most common DNA and genes. The sample contains nearly 600,000 distinct CDR3 sequences, roughly 13% of them found a single time. Of the sample, about 5.8% is held by the ten largest clones. The material sequenced was blood. The source of these receptors is a woman aged 25 to 39 with Graves' hyperthyroidism that later progressed to Graves' ophthalmopathy.

This clonotype has a handful of counts. V usage is TRBV9 and J usage is TRBJ2-2; D call uncertain. Germline V CDR1 and CDR2: SGDLS, YYNGEE. The CDR3 totals 14 residues. The ends were cut back, 0 bases at V and 7 bases at J, with 10 bases in the middle. The chain's CDR3 is CASSVGLGIGELFF. CDR3 DNA sequence: TGTGCCAGCAGCGTAGGCCTGGGGATCGGGGAGCTGTTTTTT.

This clonotype appeared many times. The V gene is TRBV20-1, the J gene TRBJ2-7, with no clear D. This CDR3 is 16 amino acids long. Trimming pared 1 base from V and 3 bases from J, leaving 19 bases between. The germline CDR1 and CDR2 sequences are DFQATT and SNEGSKA (reference sequence). The CDR3 is CSARASREETFYEQYF. CDR3 nucleotide sequence: TGCAGTGCTAGAGCTAGTCGTGAAGAAACTTTCTACGAGCAGTACTTC.

A few counts support this clonotype. The chain uses TRBV30 and TRBJ2-2; 8 nucleotides match TRBD2. Germline V lookup: CDR1 GTSNPN, CDR2 SVGIG (reference sequence). V dropped 0 bases and J dropped 4; count of bases not matched to a gene: 4. The CDR3 length is 15 residues. The DNA of the CDR3 is TGTGCCTGGAGTGTACCGGGGGGGGGCACCGGGGAGCTGTTTTTT. Translated: CAWSVPGGGTGELFF.

With regard to this clonotype: A much larger clone is a single base away; this may be a read error. The V and J genes are TRBV7-2 and TRBJ2-7; perhaps TRBD2 as D (6 bases). The length of the CDR3 is 16 residues. Germline V lookup: CDR1 SGHTA, CDR2 FQGNSA. V lost 1 base and J 2 bases, leaving 15 bases between the germline ends. The CDR3 nucleotides read TGTGCCAGCAGCTTAGAGTTTGGGACTGTCCCCTACGAGCAGTACTTC. It encodes CASSLEFGTVPYEQYF.

This clonotype has a count of ten or more. The gene calls are TRBV5-1 and TRBJ2-7; D might be TRBD2 (5 bases). V lost 4 bases, J lost 3 bases, and 14 bases lay in between. Germline CDR1 and CDR2: SGHRS and YFSETQ. The CDR3 has 14 amino acids. The CDR3 here is CASSDPLGSYEQYF. Written as DNA, the CDR3 is TGCGCCAGCAGCGATCCCCTAGGGAGCTACGAGCAGTACTTC.

The chain links TRBV9 to TRBJ1-6; D is possibly TRBD1 (5 bases). The CDR3 spans 15 residues. V lost 0 bases, J lost 7 bases, and 11 bases lay in between. Germline assignment: CDR1 SGDLS and CDR2 YYNGEE. The CDR3: CASSVAGDENSPLHF. In DNA, the CDR3 is TGTGCCAGCAGCGTAGCCGGGGACGAAAATTCACCCCTCCACTTT.

The table lists this clonotype with many counts. The rearrangement joins TRBV7-8 to TRBJ1-5; D is possibly TRBD1 (6 bases). The CDR3 runs to 21 residues. Germline CDR1 and CDR2: SGHVS and FQNEAQ. Trimming cost V 0 bases and J 0 bases, with 24 bases left between them. CDR3 loop: CASSLAPTVGPQGHSNQPQHF. The CDR3 coding sequence is TGTGCCAGCAGCTTAGCCCCGACGGTTGGACCTCAGGGACATAGCAATCAGCCCCAGCATTTT.

This clonotype was recorded many times. This chain connects TRBV6-1 to TRBJ1-5; no clear D. Between the trimmed V and J ends, which lost 7 bases and 2 bases, there was a span of 9 bases. Germline V gene data show CDR1 as MNHNS and CDR2 as SASEGT. The CDR3 runs 13 residues. The CDR3 protein is CASTRGGNQPQHF. CDR3 coding DNA: TGTGCCAGCACCCGGGGTGGCAATCAGCCCCAGCATTTT.

This clonotype was observed at least ten times. The rearrangement joins TRBV11-3 to TRBJ1-2; unclear D gene. The CDR3 is 15 amino acids. V was trimmed by 1 base and J by 4 bases, leaving 13 bases between them. Germline V lookup: CDR1 SGHNT, CDR2 YENEEA. Here the CDR3 DNA reads TGTGCCAGCAGCTTAGTAAGCACAGCCGCCTATGGCTACACCTTC. Protein sequence: CASSLVSTAAYGYTF.

This clonotype was found many times. J is TRBJ1-2 and V is TRBV28; D possibly corresponds to TRBD1 (5 bases). Trimming stripped 8 bases from V and 0 bases from J, with 13 bases between. Germline V lookup: CDR1 MDHEN, CDR2 SYDVKM. This CDR3 spans 14 amino acids. CDR3 loop: CASGGGVPNYGYTF. The CDR3 DNA reads TGTGCCAGCGGGGGGGGGGTACCTAACTATGGCTACACCTTC.

This clonotype was detected ten times or more. CDR3 nucleotides: TGTGCCAGCAGCCCCGCAGGCTCCCAAGAGACCCAGTACTTC. Translated, it gives CASSPAGSQETQYF. The rearrangement joins TRBV7-2 to TRBJ2-5; D uncertain. This CDR3 spans 14 amino acids. V was pared by 5 bases and J by 1 base, with 11 bases between. The germline CDR1 and CDR2 sequences are SGHTA and FQGNSA. Combining the CDR3 with reference TRBV7-2 and TRBJ2-5 gives the whole variable domain GAGVSQSPSNKVTEKGKDVELRCDPISGHTALYWYRQSLGQGLEFLIYFQGNSAPDKSGLPSDRFSAERTGGSVSTLTIQRTQQEDSAVYLCASSPAGSQETQYFGPGTRLLVL.

CDR3 sequence reads: CASSFPLGLAGGDEQFF. The DNA of the CDR3 is TGTGCCAGCAGCTTCCCCTTGGGACTAGCGGGAGGGGATGAGCAGTTCTTC. This rearrangement joins TRBV9 to TRBJ2-1; 16 bases map to TRBD2. This CDR3 is 17 amino acids long. J lost 8 bases, V lost 4 bases, and 9 bases had no gene match. Germline V lookup: CDR1 SGDLS, CDR2 YYNGEE.

V usage is TRBV15 and J usage is TRBJ2-5; the D gene is possibly TRBD2 (6 bases). CDR3 size: 14 residues. The ends were cut back, 5 bases at V and 3 bases at J, with 13 bases in the middle. The germline CDR1 and CDR2 sequences are LNHNV and YYDKDF (reference sequence). CDR3 residues: CATSLSGQKETQYF. The CDR3 bases are TGTGCCACCAGCCTTAGCGGTCAAAAAGAGACCCAGTACTTC.

The rearrangement uses TRBV24-1 and TRBJ2-1; a weak D match, TRBD2 (5 bases). Trimming removed 3 bases from V and 9 bases from J, with 8 bases in between. This CDR3 region has 12 residues. CDR1 and CDR2 (germline): KGHDR, SFDVKD. CDR3 protein: CATSDRETEQFF. In DNA form, the CDR3 reads TGTGCCACCAGTGATAGGGAGACTGAGCAGTTCTTC.

This clonotype appeared many times. This chain uses TRBV4-2 with TRBJ1-1; a possible D gene is TRBD1 (6 bases). The V gene lost 3 bases and the J gene lost 3 bases, with 11 bases spanning the gap. This CDR3 comprises 14 residues. The germline gives CDR1 LGHNA, CDR2 YNFKEQ. The CDR3 DNA reads as TGTGCCAGCAGCCAGAGAGGGGGGGACACTGAAGCTTTCTTT. Amino acids: CASSQRGGDTEAFF.